This T cell receptor (beta chain) stems from a study of CD8 T cells in ankylosing spondylitis. Trimming pared 3 bases from V and 4 bases from J, leaving 12 bases between. The CDR3 covers 13 residues. The germline V gene has CDR1 DFQATT and CDR2 SNEGSKA (reference sequence). This clonotype was seen more than once but under ten times. TCRdb processed the 5' RACE reads anew with MiXCR; each CDR3 protein has one entry. There are hundreds of thousands of distinct CDR3 sequences in the sample; approximately 10% occur only once, and under 25% lies in the top ten. Sequenced input: blood, either unsorted or a sorted T cell fraction (not recorded which). This TCR derives from a male donor with ankylosing spondylitis or in good health (not recorded which). This chain joins TRBV20-1 and TRBJ2-5, with D possibly being TRBD1 or TRBD2 (6 bases each). The CDR3 region is CSASGGPRETQYF. CDR3 in DNA: TGCAGTGCTAGTGGGGGGCCCAGAGAGACCCAGTACTTC.